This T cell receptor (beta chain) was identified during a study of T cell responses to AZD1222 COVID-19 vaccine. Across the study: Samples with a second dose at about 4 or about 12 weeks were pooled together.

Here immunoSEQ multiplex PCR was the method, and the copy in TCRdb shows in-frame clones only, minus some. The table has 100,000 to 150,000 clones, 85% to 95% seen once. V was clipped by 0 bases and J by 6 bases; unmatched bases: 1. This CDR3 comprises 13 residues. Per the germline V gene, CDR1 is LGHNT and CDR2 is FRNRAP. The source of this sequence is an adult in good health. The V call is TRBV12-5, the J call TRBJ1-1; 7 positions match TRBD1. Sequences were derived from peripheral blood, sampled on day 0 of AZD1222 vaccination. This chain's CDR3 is CASGLVTGAEAFF. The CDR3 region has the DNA TGTGCTAGTGGTTTGGTTACAGGGGCTGAAGCTTTCTTT. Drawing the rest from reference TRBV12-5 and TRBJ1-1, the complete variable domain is DARVTQTPRHKVTEMGQEVTMRCQPILGHNTVFWYRQTMMQGLELLAYFRNRAPLDDSGMPKDRFSAEMPDATLATLKIQPSEPRDSAVYFCASGLVTGAEAFFGQGTRLTVV.